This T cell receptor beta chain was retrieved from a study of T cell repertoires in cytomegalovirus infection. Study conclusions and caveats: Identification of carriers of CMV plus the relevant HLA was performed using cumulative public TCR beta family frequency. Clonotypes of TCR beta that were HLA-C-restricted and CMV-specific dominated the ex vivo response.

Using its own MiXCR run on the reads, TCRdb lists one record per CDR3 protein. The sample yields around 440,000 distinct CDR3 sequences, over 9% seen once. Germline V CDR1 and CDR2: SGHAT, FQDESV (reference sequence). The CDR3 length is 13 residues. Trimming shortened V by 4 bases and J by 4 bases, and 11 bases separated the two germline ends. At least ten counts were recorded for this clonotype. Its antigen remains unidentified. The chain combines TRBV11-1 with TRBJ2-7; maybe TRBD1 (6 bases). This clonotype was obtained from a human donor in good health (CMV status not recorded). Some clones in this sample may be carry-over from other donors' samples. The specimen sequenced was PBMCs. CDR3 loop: CASSYQGLYEQYF. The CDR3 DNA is TGTGCCAGCAGCTACCAGGGGTTGTACGAGCAGTACTTC.